These 18 T cell receptor beta chains originate from one sample sequenced in a study of OX40 agonist ivuxolimab in advanced cancers. The table came from immunoSEQ multiplex PCR; TCRdb's copy has only in-frame clones and leaves some out. The sample lists some 150,000 clones; just over 90% were seen once. The material sequenced was CD4+ or CD8+ T cells sorted from blood, taken in a trial of the OX40 agonist ivuxolimab. These receptors all come from an adult with an advanced solid tumor such as melanoma, head and neck, liver or kidney cancer.

The genes are TRBV6-5 and TRBJ2-7; D gene uncertain. CDR1 and CDR2 (germline): MNHEY, SVGAGI. The CDR3 is made up of 13 amino acids. V lost 7 bases and J 1 base, leaving 11 bases between the germline ends. CDR3: CASTEGDSYEQYF. CDR3 in DNA: TGTGCCAGCACCGAAGGAGATTCCTACGAGCAGTACTTC.

This clone was seen a few times. This sequence joins TRBV11-2 and TRBJ2-7; possible D gene TRBD2, 5 bases. CDR1 SGHAT and CDR2 FQNNGV come from the germline V gene. The V end lost 5 bases, the J end lost 11 bases, and 25 bases lay between the germline ends. The CDR3 spans 15 residues. CDR3 in DNA: TGTGCCAGCAGCCCGGTTAATAGCGCGGGCCAAGGAAAGTACTTC. As protein: CASSPVNSAGQGKYF.

The CDR3 DNA sequence: TGTGCCAGCAGCTTAGCGGGACAGGGGGCCTACGAGCAGTACTTC. Amino acids: CASSLAGQGAYEQYF. This rearrangement joins TRBV7-2 to TRBJ2-7, with TRBD1 identical over 11 bases. Germline V gives CDR1 SGHTA, CDR2 FQGNSA. The CDR3 is made up of 15 amino acids. V lost 0 bases, J lost 2 bases, and 0 bases stayed unmatched.

The rearrangement uses TRBV28 and TRBJ2-5, with no clear D. V gave up 5 bases and J gave up 3 bases, with 7 bases separating them. Germline V gives CDR1 MDHEN, CDR2 SYDVKM. CDR3 length equals 12 residues. CDR3 sequence: CASSQVKETQYF. The CDR3 DNA sequence: TGTGCCAGCAGTCAAGTAAAAGAGACCCAGTACTTC.

The chain's CDR3 is CASSFLGGGSKNYGYTF. The CDR3 nucleotides read TGTGCCAGCAGTTTTTTGGGCGGAGGGTCTAAGAACTATGGCTACACCTTC. The genes are TRBV28 and TRBJ1-2; no firm D call. The CDR3 totals 17 residues. Trimming left V 3 bases short and J 2 bases short, with 19 bases between. Germline values: CDR1 MDHEN, CDR2 SYDVKM.

The V gene is TRBV11-2, the J gene TRBJ2-1, with 10 bases lining up with TRBD1. The V gene end was trimmed by 6 bases and the J gene end by 4 bases; junction bases not matched to a gene: 6. This CDR3 is built from 15 residues. Looked up from germline, CDR1 is SGHAT and CDR2 is FQNNGV. CDR3 in amino acids: CASSRDRGHYNEQFF. As DNA, the CDR3 is TGTGCCAGCAGTCGGGACAGGGGACATTACAATGAGCAGTTCTTC.

A single count supports this clone. V gene TRBV5-4 combines with J gene TRBJ2-7, with 10 bases identical to TRBD2. The ends lost 4 bases at V and 4 bases at J; junction bases unmatched: 14. Per the germline V gene, CDR1 is SGHNT and CDR2 is YYREEE (reference sequence). This CDR3 comprises 17 residues. CDR3 DNA sequence: TGTGCCAGCAGCCTCTCCCTAGCGGGAGAAGCTTCATACGAGCAGTACTTC. The encoded protein is CASSLSLAGEASYEQYF.

V is TRBV27 and J is TRBJ2-5, with 8 bases fitting TRBD1. The J call may not be correct, given that the DNA end is closer to TRBJ2-7. The CDR3 is 16 residues long. Germline CDR1 MNHEY, CDR2 SMNVEV (reference sequence). The chain's CDR3 is CASSLRGQVPIYEQYF. In nucleotides, the CDR3 is TGTGCCAGCAGTTTACGGGGACAGGTCCCCATCTACGAGCAGTACTTC.

This chain joins TRBV30 and TRBJ1-1; perhaps TRBD1 as D (6 bases). CDR3 size: 19 residues. Germline assignment: CDR1 GTSNPN and CDR2 SVGIG (reference sequence). Between the trimmed V and J ends, which lost 4 bases and 4 bases, there was a span of 31 bases. The CDR3 sequence is CAWKGSSTGNGTWATEAFF. The CDR3 DNA is TGTGCCTGGAAGGGATCCTCGACAGGTAATGGGACCTGGGCCACTGAAGCTTTCTTT.

This chain uses TRBV7-8 with TRBJ1-1, with D perhaps TRBD1 (5 bases). Looked up from germline, CDR1 is SGHVS and CDR2 is FQNEAQ. V shed 3 bases and J shed 4 bases, with 6 bases lying between them. This CDR3 is built from 12 residues. The CDR3 protein is CASSFDSTEAFF. The CDR3 DNA is TGTGCCAGCAGCTTTGACAGCACTGAAGCTTTCTTT.

This sequence joins TRBV7-2 and TRBJ2-7; D uncertain. Germline V gene data show CDR1 as SGHTA and CDR2 as FQGNSA. V shed 2 bases and J shed 4 bases, with 6 bases lying between them. This CDR3 comprises 12 residues. CDR3 in DNA: TGTGCCAGCAGCTTATGGAGATACGAGCAGTACTTC. It is translated as CASSLWRYEQYF. Filled out from reference TRBV7-2 and TRBJ2-7, the complete variable domain reads GAGVSQSPSNKVTEKGKDVELRCDPISGHTALYWYRQSLGQGLEFLIYFQGNSAPDKSGLPSDRFSAERTGGSVSTLTIQRTQQEDSAVYLCASSLWRYEQYFGPGTRLTVT.

The gene calls are TRBV10-1 and TRBJ2-1; 8 nucleotides agree with TRBD1. This CDR3 comprises 11 residues. With V trimmed by 5 bases and J by 10 bases, 1 base remained unmatched. Germline loops: CDR1 WNHNN, CDR2 SYGVQD (reference sequence). CDR3 in amino acids: CASSRDREQFF. The CDR3 coding sequence is TGCGCCAGCAGTAGGGACAGGGAGCAGTTCTTC.

V usage is TRBV29-1 and J usage is TRBJ1-1; D remains ambiguous. The V end lost 7 bases, the J end lost 1 base, and 16 bases lay between the germline ends. The CDR3 loop spans 14 amino acids. Germline CDR1 is SQVTM and CDR2 is ANQGSEA. CDR3 in amino acids: CSGGGRARNTEAFF. The DNA of the CDR3 is TGCAGCGGGGGAGGGAGGGCTCGGAACACTGAAGCTTTCTTT.

The chain employs TRBV18 and TRBJ2-2; a possible D gene is TRBD1 (5 bases). The CDR3 has 15 residues. Germline loops: CDR1 KGHSH, CDR2 LQKENI. The ends were cut back, 5 bases at V and 7 bases at J, with 17 bases in the middle. The CDR3 region is CASSSRTLQGGELFF. The CDR3 DNA sequence: TGTGCCAGCTCATCCCGGACACTCCAAGGCGGGGAGCTGTTTTTT.

This chain joins TRBV11-2 and TRBJ2-7; TRBD2 matches at 9 bases. Germline trimming cut 1 base from V and 3 bases from J; bases unmatched to any gene: 13. The CDR3 totals 18 residues. The germline CDR1 and CDR2 sequences are SGHAT and FQNNGV. CDR3 nucleotides: TGTGCCAGCAGCTTAGTAATTAGCGGGAGTTCTAAATTCTACGAGCAGTACTTC. Its protein product is CASSLVISGSSKFYEQYF.

The genes are TRBV9 and TRBJ2-1, with 8 bases lining up with TRBD2. Trimming at V came to 0 bases and at J to 8 bases, leaving 7 bases not matched to a gene. There are 15 residues in the CDR3. Germline V gene data show CDR1 as SGDLS and CDR2 as YYNGEE. The CDR3 sequence: CASSVGAAGDYEQFF. The CDR3 nucleotides read TGTGCCAGCAGCGTAGGAGCAGCGGGAGATTATGAGCAGTTCTTC. Using reference TRBV9 and TRBJ2-1 for the parts outside the CDR3, the full variable domain is DSGVTQTPKHLITATGQRVTLRCSPRSGDLSVYWYQQSLDQGLQFLIQYYNGEERAKGNILERFSAQQFPDLHSELNLSSLELGDSALYFCASSVGAAGDYEQFFGPGTRLTVL.

The CDR3 DNA sequence: TGTGCCAGCAGCTTAAACCCGGGAGGGGCAGGGGATACGCAGTATTTT. Its protein is CASSLNPGGAGDTQYF. The chain links TRBV7-3 to TRBJ2-3; 8 bases line up with TRBD2. J was trimmed by 6 bases and V by 1 base; bases with no gene match: 9. Per the germline V gene, CDR1 is SGHTA and CDR2 is FQGTGA. CDR3 size: 16 residues.

The chain carries TRBV21-1 and TRBJ2-5. TRBV21-1 counts as a pseudogene. The CDR3 contains 14 residues. CDR3 protein: CASSHRDGIKIEYF. The CDR3 DNA sequence: TGTGCCAGCAGCCACCGGGACGGGATAAAAATTGAGTACTTC.